The 7 T cell receptor beta chains reported below all come from one sample, sequenced in a study of blood T cell repertoires in COVID-19 (TCRdb year 2020). The library relied on the immunoSEQ multiplex PCR assay. Drawn from immuneACCESS, this table holds only the in-frame rearrangements with V and J called that TCRdb kept. Clones are partly lost; checked studies trace under half to an unresolved V gene and leave the rest unexplained. The sample profile shows about 190,000 clones; 65% to 80% of them were found once. The ten top clones hold 13% of the sample. Sequenced sample: peripheral blood. The receptors here all came from a man aged 45-65 years who had recovered from COVID-19.

The V gene is TRBV7-6, the J gene TRBJ1-3, with no clear D. Trimming pared 0 bases from V and 1 base from J, leaving 10 bases between. The CDR3 loop spans 16 amino acids. Germline assignment: CDR1 SGHVS and CDR2 FNYEAQ. The CDR3 here is CASSLALQVSGNTIYF. CDR3 nucleotides: TGTGCCAGCAGCTTAGCGCTCCAGGTGTCTGGAAACACCATATATTTT.

The chain joins TRBV24-1 to TRBJ2-5, with D possibly matching TRBD2 (5 bases). The CDR3 extends over 14 amino acids. CDR1 is KGHDR and CDR2 is SFDVKD in the germline V gene. Trimming took off 4 bases at V and 7 bases at J, with 15 bases between the two ends. For the CDR3, the DNA is TGTGCCACCAGTGACCCTACTAGGGTAGGGACCCAGTACTTC. This codes for CATSDPTRVGTQYF.

This chain links TRBV9 with TRBJ2-1; 7 bases map to TRBD2. The V segment lost 4 bases and the J segment 7 bases; nucleotides outside the gene matches: 11. Germline V gene data show CDR1 as SGDLS and CDR2 as YYNGEE. The CDR3 has 15 amino acids. DNA of the CDR3: TGTGCCAGCAGCCCCTCCGGCGGGAGTTGGAATGAGCAGTTCTTC. This gives the protein CASSPSGGSWNEQFF. The full variable domain, completed using reference TRBV9 and TRBJ2-1, is DSGVTQTPKHLITATGQRVTLRCSPRSGDLSVYWYQQSLDQGLQFLIQYYNGEERAKGNILERFSAQQFPDLHSELNLSSLELGDSALYFCASSPSGGSWNEQFFGPGTRLTVL.

The chain is built from TRBV2 and TRBJ1-2, with 7 nucleotides matching TRBD1. The germline V gene has CDR1 SNHLY and CDR2 FYNNEI. Trimming at V came to 4 bases and at J to 6 bases, leaving 5 bases not matched to a gene. The CDR3 loop spans 13 amino acids. For the CDR3, the DNA is TGTGCCAGCAGTGCGGACAGGACCCATGGCTACACCTTC. Its translation: CASSADRTHGYTF. Full variable domain (rest looked up from reference TRBV2 and TRBJ1-2): EPEVTQTPSHQVTQMGQEVILRCVPISNHLYFYWYRQILGQKVEFLVSFYNNEISEKSEIFDDQFSVERPDGSNFTLKIRSTKLEDSAMYFCASSADRTHGYTFGSGTRLTVV.

V usage is TRBV6-5 and J usage is TRBJ1-2; maybe TRBD1 (5 bases). Trimming left V 6 bases short and J 5 bases short, with 7 bases between. This CDR3 is built from 11 residues. CDR1 and CDR2 (germline): MNHEY, SVGAGI. The CDR3 is CASRTEYGYTF. For the CDR3, the DNA is TGTGCCAGCAGGACAGAATATGGCTACACCTTC.

This clone appeared once. This chain links TRBV19 with TRBJ2-7; TRBD1 matches at 7 bases. V was pared by 6 bases and J by 4 bases, with 12 bases of the junction left unmatched. Per the germline V gene, CDR1 is LNHDA and CDR2 is SQIVND (reference sequence). The CDR3 consists of 15 residues. The CDR3 DNA reads as TGTGCCAGTAGCGTATCCACAGGGGTCTCGTACGAGCAGTACTTC. Amino acids: CASSVSTGVSYEQYF.

This chain joins TRBV14 and TRBJ1-4; no reliable D call. CDR3 length equals 12 residues. The ends were cut back, 1 base at V and 13 bases at J, with 10 bases in the middle. The V gene's germline CDR1 is SGHDN and CDR2 FVKESK. CDR3 in amino acids: CASSQAGETLFF. The CDR3, as DNA: TGTGCCAGCAGCCAAGCCGGGGAGACACTGTTTTTT.